The clone carrying this T cell receptor beta chain was found once. Authors' analysis steps: Estimation of nucleated cell counts was performed using reference gene primer amplification. Produced via immunoSEQ multiplex PCR; TCRdb's table is partial and in-frame only. V, J and clone size were drawn from that table, and D and trimming were deduced from the DNA. The table includes approximately 240,000 clones, 92% detected once. This sample stems from a study of blood T cell repertoires in COVID-19. Enrollment of patients from Seattle took place during active infection, with longitudinal follow-up. Germline CDR1 ENHRY, CDR2 SYGVKD. This CDR3 has 18 residues. Between the trimmed V and J ends, which lost 11 bases and 2 bases, there was a span of 30 bases.

The clonotype was recovered from a man aged 25 to 45 with COVID-19, enrolled during active disease. Sample: peripheral blood. The rearrangement links TRBV10-3 to TRBJ2-5; tentatively, D is TRBD1 (7 bases). The chain's CDR3 is CAARGGPGGSYVQETQYF. The CDR3 DNA reads as TGTGCCGCCCGGGGAGGTCCAGGGGGATCATACGTTCAAGAGACCCAGTACTTC.